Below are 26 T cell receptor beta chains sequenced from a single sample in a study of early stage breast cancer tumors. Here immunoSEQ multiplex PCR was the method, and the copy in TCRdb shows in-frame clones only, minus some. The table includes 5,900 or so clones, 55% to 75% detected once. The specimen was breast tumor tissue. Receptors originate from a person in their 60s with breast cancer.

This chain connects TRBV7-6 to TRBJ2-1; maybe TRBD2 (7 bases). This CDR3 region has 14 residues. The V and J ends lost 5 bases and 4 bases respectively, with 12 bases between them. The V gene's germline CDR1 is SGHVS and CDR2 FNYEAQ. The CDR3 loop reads CASSGGGPYNEQFF. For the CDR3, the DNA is TGTGCCAGCAGCGGGGGGGGGCCATACAATGAGCAGTTCTTC.

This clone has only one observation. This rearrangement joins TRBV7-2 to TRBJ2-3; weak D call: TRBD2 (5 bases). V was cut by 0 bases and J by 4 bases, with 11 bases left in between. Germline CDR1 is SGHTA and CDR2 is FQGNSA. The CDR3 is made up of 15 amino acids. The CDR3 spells CASSLASVGADTQYF. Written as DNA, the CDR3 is TGTGCCAGCAGCTTAGCGTCTGTCGGGGCAGATACGCAGTATTTT. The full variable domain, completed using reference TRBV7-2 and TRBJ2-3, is GAGVSQSPSNKVTEKGKDVELRCDPISGHTALYWYRQSLGQGLEFLIYFQGNSAPDKSGLPSDRFSAERTGGSVSTLTIQRTQQEDSAVYLCASSLASVGADTQYFGPGTRLTVL.

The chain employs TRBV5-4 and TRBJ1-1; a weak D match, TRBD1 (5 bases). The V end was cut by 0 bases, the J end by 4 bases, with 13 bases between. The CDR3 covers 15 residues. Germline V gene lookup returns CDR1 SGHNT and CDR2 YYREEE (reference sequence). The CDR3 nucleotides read TGTGCCAGCAGCTTGGCTCAGGGTATGGTCACTGAAGCTTTCTTT. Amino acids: CASSLAQGMVTEAFF. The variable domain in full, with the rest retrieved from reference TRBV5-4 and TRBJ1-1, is ETGVTQSPTHLIKTRGQQVTLRCSSQSGHNTVSWYQQALGQGPQFIFQYYREEENGRGNFPPRFSGLQFPNYSSELNVNALELDDSALYLCASSLAQGMVTEAFFGQGTRLTVV.

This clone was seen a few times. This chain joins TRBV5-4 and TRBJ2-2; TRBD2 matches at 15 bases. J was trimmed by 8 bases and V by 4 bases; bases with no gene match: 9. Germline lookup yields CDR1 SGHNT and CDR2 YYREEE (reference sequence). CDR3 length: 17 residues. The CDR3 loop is CASSDRTSGRATGELFF. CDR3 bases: TGTGCCAGCAGCGACCGGACTAGCGGGAGGGCCACGGGGGAGCTGTTTTTT.

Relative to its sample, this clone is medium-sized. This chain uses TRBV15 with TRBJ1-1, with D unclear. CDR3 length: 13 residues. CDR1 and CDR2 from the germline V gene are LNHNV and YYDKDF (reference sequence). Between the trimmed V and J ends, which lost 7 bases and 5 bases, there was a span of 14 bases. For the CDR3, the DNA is TGTGCCACCAAGCAGGTCAGTGTGACTGAAGCTTTCTTT. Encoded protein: CATKQVSVTEAFF.

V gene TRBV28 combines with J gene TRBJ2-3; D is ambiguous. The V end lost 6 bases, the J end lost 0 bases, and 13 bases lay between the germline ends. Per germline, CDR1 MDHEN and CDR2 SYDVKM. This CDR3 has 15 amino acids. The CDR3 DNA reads TGTGCCAGCAGCCGGGCCGGAACTAGCACAGATACGCAGTATTTT. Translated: CASSRAGTSTDTQYF.

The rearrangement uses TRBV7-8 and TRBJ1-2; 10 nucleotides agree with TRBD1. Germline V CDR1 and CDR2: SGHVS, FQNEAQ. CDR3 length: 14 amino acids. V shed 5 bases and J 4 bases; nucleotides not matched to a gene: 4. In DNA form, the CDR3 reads TGTGCCAGCAGCATGACAGGGGGCATCTATGGCTACACCTTC. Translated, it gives CASSMTGGIYGYTF.

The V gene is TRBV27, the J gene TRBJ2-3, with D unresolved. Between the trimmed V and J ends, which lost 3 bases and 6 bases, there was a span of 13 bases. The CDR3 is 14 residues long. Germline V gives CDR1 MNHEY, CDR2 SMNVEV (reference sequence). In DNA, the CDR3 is TGTGCCAGCAGTTTTCCCAGCGCTGGGGATACGCAGTATTTT. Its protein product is CASSFPSAGDTQYF.

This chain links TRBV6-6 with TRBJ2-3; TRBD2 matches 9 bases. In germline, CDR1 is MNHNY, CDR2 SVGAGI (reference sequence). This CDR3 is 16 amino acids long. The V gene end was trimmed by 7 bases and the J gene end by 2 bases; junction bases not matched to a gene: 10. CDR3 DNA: TGTGCCAGCACCGAGTTCGCGGGAGGGCCCACAGATACGCAGTATTTT. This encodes CASTEFAGGPTDTQYF.

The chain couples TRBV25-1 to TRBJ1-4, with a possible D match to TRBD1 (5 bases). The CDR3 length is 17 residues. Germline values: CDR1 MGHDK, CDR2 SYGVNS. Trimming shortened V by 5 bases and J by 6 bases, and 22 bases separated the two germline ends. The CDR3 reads CASSSYFGGTGDEKLFF. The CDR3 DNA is TGTGCCAGCAGTTCATATTTCGGGGGGACTGGTGATGAAAAACTGTTTTTT. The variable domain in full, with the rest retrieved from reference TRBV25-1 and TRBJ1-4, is EADIYQTPRYLVIGTGKKITLECSQTMGHDKMYWYQQDPGMELHLIHYSYGVNSTEKGDLSSESTVSRIRTEHFPLTLESARPSHTSQYLCASSSYFGGTGDEKLFFGSGTQLSVL.

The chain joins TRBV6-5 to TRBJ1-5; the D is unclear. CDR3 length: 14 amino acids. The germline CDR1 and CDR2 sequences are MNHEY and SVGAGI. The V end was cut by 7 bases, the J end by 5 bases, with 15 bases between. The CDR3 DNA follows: TGTGCCAGCAAGAGTTTCTTCGGACATCAGCCCCAGCATTTT. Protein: CASKSFFGHQPQHF.

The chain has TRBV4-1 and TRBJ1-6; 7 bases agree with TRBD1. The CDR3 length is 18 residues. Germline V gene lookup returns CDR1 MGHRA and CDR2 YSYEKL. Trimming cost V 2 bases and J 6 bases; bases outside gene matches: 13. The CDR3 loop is CASSQYVQDSGGNSPLHF. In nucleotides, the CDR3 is TGCGCCAGCAGCCAATACGTCCAAGATTCAGGGGGTAATTCACCCCTCCACTTT.

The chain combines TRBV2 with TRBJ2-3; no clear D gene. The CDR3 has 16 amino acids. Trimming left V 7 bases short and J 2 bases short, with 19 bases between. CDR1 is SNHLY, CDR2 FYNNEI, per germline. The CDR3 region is CASTRDAARLTDTQYF. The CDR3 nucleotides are TGTGCCAGCACCAGAGACGCGGCAAGACTCACAGATACGCAGTATTTT.

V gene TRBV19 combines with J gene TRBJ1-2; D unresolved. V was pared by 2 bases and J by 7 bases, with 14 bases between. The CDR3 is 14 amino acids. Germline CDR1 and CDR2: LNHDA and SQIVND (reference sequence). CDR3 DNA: TGTGCCAGTAGTATACCGTGGGATCTTTTTGGCTACACCTTC. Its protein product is CASSIPWDLFGYTF.

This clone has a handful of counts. The DNA for the CDR3 is TGTGCCAGCAGCTGGGACACAGCCGGCGAGCAGTACTTC. Translated, it gives CASSWDTAGEQYF. The V gene is TRBV5-6, the J gene TRBJ2-7, with a tentative D call TRBD1 (6 bases). Trimming removed 3 bases from V and 6 bases from J, with 13 bases in between. CDR1 is SGHDT, CDR2 YYEEEE, per germline. The CDR3 runs 13 residues.

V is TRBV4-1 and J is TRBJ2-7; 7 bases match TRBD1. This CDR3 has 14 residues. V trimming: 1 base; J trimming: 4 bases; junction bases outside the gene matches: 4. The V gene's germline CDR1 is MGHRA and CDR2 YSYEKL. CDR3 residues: CASSQAGTVYEQYF. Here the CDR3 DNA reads TGCGCCAGCAGCCAAGCGGGGACAGTTTACGAGCAGTACTTC.

As DNA, the CDR3 is TGTGCCAGCAGCTCCCCCCCAGGGGATACGCAGTATTTT. Translation: CASSSPPGDTQYF. The rearrangement links TRBV7-8 to TRBJ2-3, with D possibly being TRBD1 (5 bases). Germline V gives CDR1 SGHVS, CDR2 FQNEAQ. The CDR3 sequence is 13 residues long. Trimming took off 4 bases at V and 6 bases at J, with 11 bases between the two ends.

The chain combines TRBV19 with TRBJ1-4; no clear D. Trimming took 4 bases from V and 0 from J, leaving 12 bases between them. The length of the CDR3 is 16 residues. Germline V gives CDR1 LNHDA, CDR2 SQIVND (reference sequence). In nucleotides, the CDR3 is TGTGCCAGTAGTAGCCCGCGGGGAGCAACTAATGAAAAACTGTTTTTT. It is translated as CASSSPRGATNEKLFF.

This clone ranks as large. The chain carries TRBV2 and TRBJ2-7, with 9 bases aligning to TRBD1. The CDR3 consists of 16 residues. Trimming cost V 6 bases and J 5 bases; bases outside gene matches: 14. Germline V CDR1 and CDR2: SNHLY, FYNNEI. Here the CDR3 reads CASREDPGTGMDEQYF. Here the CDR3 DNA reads TGTGCCAGCAGAGAGGATCCCGGGACAGGGATGGACGAGCAGTACTTC.

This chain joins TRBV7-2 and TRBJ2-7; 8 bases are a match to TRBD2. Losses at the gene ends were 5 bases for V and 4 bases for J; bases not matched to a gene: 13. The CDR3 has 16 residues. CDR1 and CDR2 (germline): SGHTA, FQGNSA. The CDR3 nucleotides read TGTGCCAGCAGCCTGACGGGGGGGGGCGTCAAATACGAGCAGTACTTC. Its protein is CASSLTGGGVKYEQYF.

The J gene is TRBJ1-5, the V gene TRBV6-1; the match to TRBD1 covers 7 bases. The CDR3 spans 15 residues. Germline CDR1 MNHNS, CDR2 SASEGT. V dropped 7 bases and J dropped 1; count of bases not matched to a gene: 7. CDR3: CASMNRGGSNQPQHF. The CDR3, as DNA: TGTGCCAGCATGAACAGGGGCGGAAGCAATCAGCCCCAGCATTTT.

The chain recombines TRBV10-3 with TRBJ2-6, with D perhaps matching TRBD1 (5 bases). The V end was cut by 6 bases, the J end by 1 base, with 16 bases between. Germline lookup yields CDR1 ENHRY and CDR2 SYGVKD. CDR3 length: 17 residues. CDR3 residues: CAIRTETDPSGANVLTF. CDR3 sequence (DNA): TGTGCCATCAGGACAGAGACCGACCCGTCTGGGGCCAACGTCCTGACTTTC.

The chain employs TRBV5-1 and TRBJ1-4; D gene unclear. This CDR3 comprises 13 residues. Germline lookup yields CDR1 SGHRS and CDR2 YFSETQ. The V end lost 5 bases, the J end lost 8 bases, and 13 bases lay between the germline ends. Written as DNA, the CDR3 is TGCGCCAGCAGAGAGGGAAGTGAAGAAAAACTGTTTTTT. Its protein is CASREGSEEKLFF.

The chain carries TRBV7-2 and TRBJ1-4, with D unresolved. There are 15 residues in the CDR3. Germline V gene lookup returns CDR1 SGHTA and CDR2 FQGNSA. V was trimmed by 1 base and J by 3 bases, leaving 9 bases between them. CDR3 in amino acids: CASSLDRAANEKLFF. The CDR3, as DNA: TGTGCCAGCAGCTTAGATCGGGCGGCTAATGAAAAACTGTTTTTT.

The CDR3 DNA follows: TGCGCCAGCAGCCCATGGACACCGACGAACACCGGGGAGCTGTTTTTT. This encodes CASSPWTPTNTGELFF. The rearrangement links TRBV5-1 to TRBJ2-2, with D perhaps TRBD1 (5 bases). V dropped 4 bases and J dropped 0 bases, with 13 bases sitting between them. The CDR3 loop spans 16 amino acids. Germline V gene sequence: CDR1 SGHRS, CDR2 YFSETQ.

CDR3 region: CASSLGVETQYF. The CDR3 nucleotides read TGTGCCAGCAGCCTAGGGGTAGAGACCCAGTACTTC. The chain recombines TRBV11-3 with TRBJ2-5; possible D gene TRBD1, 5 bases. The V and J ends lost 5 bases and 4 bases respectively, with 8 bases between them. Germline V gene data show CDR1 as SGHNT and CDR2 as YENEEA. CDR3 length: 12 residues.